Listed below are T cell receptor beta chains from one sample, sequenced in a study of cytomegalovirus exposure and HLA in healthy donors. Using immunoSEQ multiplex PCR, the repertoire was profiled, and TCRdb retains in-frame clones only, with some absent. The table has roughly 140,000 clones, around 85% seen once. The sample was PBMCs. The receptor source for this set is a man between 40 and 49 years old in good health and CMV-seropositive. The CDR3 runs from the conserved cysteine through the conserved F or W. The order of the fields is J gene, V gene, clone size, D gene, CDR3 DNA, CDR3 protein. A D gene is named only where the DNA matches it firmly. Not every row has a clone size; where given, it reads once, few, many or a size class.

TRBJ1-2 | TRBV30 | . | . | TGTGCCTGGAGCGGCGGACAGAACTATGGCTACACCTTC | CAWSGGQNYGYTF
TRBJ2-3 | TRBV2 | . | TRBD1 | TGTGCCAGCAGGGACAGGGGACCTAGCACAGATACGCAGTATTTT | CASRDRGPSTDTQYF
TRBJ2-3 | TRBV7-3 | . | TRBD2 | TGTGCCAGCAGCTCCGTTCGCGGGGGGCCCAGGGATACGCAGTATTTT | CASSSVRGGPRDTQYF
TRBJ1-5 | TRBV27 | . | . | TGTGCCAGCAGTTTATCAGGGAACGGGGATCAGCCCCAGCATTTT | CASSLSGNGDQPQHF
TRBJ1-5 | TRBV27 | . | . | TGTGCCAGCAGTTCCAATCCGAAGTACCACTATCAGCCCCAGCATTTT | CASSSNPKYHYQPQHF
TRBJ2-7 | TRBV10-3 | . | . | TGTGCCATCAGACGGACAGGCGGCGGGGACGAGCAGTACTTC | CAIRRTGGGDEQYF
TRBJ2-7 | TRBV5-4 | . | . | TGTGCCAGCAGCTTGTGGAGGGATCCCTACGAGCAGTACTTC | CASSLWRDPYEQYF
TRBJ1-5 | TRBV19 | . | . | TGTGCCAGTAGTATTCCGACAGCCGCGGTGAATCAGCCCCAGCATTTT | CASSIPTAAVNQPQHF
TRBJ1-5 | TRBV7-2 | . | . | TGTGCCAGCAGCTCCCAGGGAGGTCAGCCCCAGCATTTT | CASSSQGGQPQHF
TRBJ2-3 | TRBV5-5 | . | . | TGTGCCAGCAGCCTGACAGATTTGCACACAGATACGCAGTATTTT | CASSLTDLHTDTQYF
TRBJ1-1 | TRBV21-1 | . | . | TGTGCCAGTATAGGACAGGGGGCTCCGAACACTGAAGCTTTCTTT | CASIGQGAPNTEAFF
TRBJ2-1 | TRBV5-1 | . | TRBD2 | TGCGCCAGCAGCTTGGTGGGGGGGTTGGGCTCCGCCAATGAGCAGTTCTTC | CASSLVGGLGSANEQFF
TRBJ1-1 | TRBV10-3 | . | TRBD1 | TGTGCCATCATTTCCGGGACAGGGGGCGCGAACACTGAAGCTTTCTTT | CAIISGTGGANTEAFF
TRBJ1-6 | TRBV11-3 | few | . | TGTGCCAGCAGTCCCCAGATAAATTCACCCCTCCACTTT | CASSPQINSPLHF
TRBJ2-7 | TRBV29-1 | . | TRBD2 | TGCAGCGTTGGGACTAGCGGTTACGAGCAGTACTTC | CSVGTSGYEQYF
TRBJ1-2 | TRBV9 | few | TRBD1 | TGTGCCAGCAGCGCGGGACAGATCTATGGCTACACCTTC | CASSAGQIYGYTF
TRBJ1-2 | TRBV5-1 | once | TRBD1 | TGCGCCAGCAGCTTTAGGGACAGAAGCTATGGCTACACCTTC | CASSFRDRSYGYTF
TRBJ2-1 | TRBV9 | . | TRBD2 | TGTGCCAGCAGACCGGGACTAGACATGGGCCATGAGCAGTTCTTC | CASRPGLDMGHEQFF
TRBJ2-7 | TRBV7-2 | . | TRBD2 | TGTGCCAGCAGCTTAGAGCGGGGGGGCTCCTACGAGCAGTACTTC | CASSLERGGSYEQYF
TRBJ2-1 | TRBV7-9 | few | TRBD2 | TGTGCCAGCAGCTTAGACGGGACTAGCGGGAGATTCGGGAATGAGCAGTTCTTC | CASSLDGTSGRFGNEQFF
TRBJ1-5 | TRBV2 | . | . | TGTGCCAGCAGTGAAACAGTTAGCAATCAGCCCCAGCATTTT | CASSETVSNQPQHF
TRBJ1-1 | TRBV10-2 | . | . | TGCGCCAGCAGAATCGGGGGGGGCCTAGTGAACACTGAAGCTTTCTTT | CASRIGGGLVNTEAFF
TRBJ1-1 | TRBV9 | . | TRBD1 | TGTGCCAGCAGCGATCCGACAGGGGCGAACACTGAAGCTTTCTTT | CASSDPTGANTEAFF
TRBJ2-7 | TRBV11-3 | . | . | TGTGCCAGCAGCTTACCGGGGCACCGGGAGTCCGAGCAGTACTTC | CASSLPGHRESEQYF
TRBJ2-1 | TRBV29-1 | few | TRBD2 | TGCAGCGTTGAAAGTCCCTCTAGCGGGCATTACAATGAGCAGTTCTTC | CSVESPSSGHYNEQFF
TRBJ2-7 | TRBV12-5 | . | TRBD1 | TGTGCTAGTGGTTTGGACATGGGACAGGACTCCTACGAGCAGTACTTC | CASGLDMGQDSYEQYF
TRBJ2-7 | TRBV10-2 | . | TRBD1 | TGCGCCAGCAGTGAGCCAAGGACAGGGCCCTACCAAAGTGAGCAGTACTTC | CASSEPRTGPYQSEQYF
TRBJ1-5 | TRBV6-6 | . | . | TGTGCCAGCAACAGGGTCGAAGGCAATCAGCCCCAGCATTTT | CASNRVEGNQPQHF
TRBJ2-1 | TRBV10-1 | . | . | TGCGCCAGCAGTGAAGCCCGCTACAATGAGCAGTTCTTC | CASSEARYNEQFF
TRBJ1-1 | TRBV29-1 | . | TRBD1 | TGCAGCGTTGGACAGGGGAGGCCGATCGCTGAAGCTTTCTTT | CSVGQGRPIAEAFF
TRBJ2-3 | TRBV5-1 | . | TRBD1 | TGCGCCAGCATCACTGGGGACAGGGGAGCAGATACGCAGTATTTT | CASITGDRGADTQYF
TRBJ2-2 | TRBV5-4 | . | TRBD2 | TGTGCCAGCAGCTTGGGGGGACGGGGGGGGACCGGGGAGCTGTTTTTT | CASSLGGRGGTGELFF
TRBJ2-1 | TRBV4-2 | . | TRBD2 | TGTGCCAGCAGCCAAGGGAGGACTAGCGGGAGTCATAGTGAGCAGTTCTTC | CASSQGRTSGSHSEQFF